This TCR beta chain was found in a study of blood T cell repertoires in COVID-19. This clone was seen only once. CDR1 SGHDT and CDR2 YYEEEE come from the germline V gene. The CDR3 spans 13 residues. The germline V and J ends were trimmed by 3 bases and 9 bases, with 13 bases remaining between them. As originally analysed: Estimation of nucleated cell counts was performed using reference gene primer amplification. TCRdb keeps only in-frame clones here, not all; method: immunoSEQ multiplex PCR. D and trimming were read from the DNA, whereas the V and J calls and clone size are those reported in that table. Of roughly 200,000 clones listed, roughly 85% are singletons.

The TCR sequence derives from a human donor with active or convalescent COVID-19. The donor label of this sample is uncertain. Sequenced sample: peripheral blood. The rearrangement links TRBV5-6 to TRBJ1-3; D perhaps matches TRBD1 (5 bases). The CDR3 is CASSYTGGATIYF. The CDR3 DNA is TGTGCCAGCAGCTATACAGGTGGTGCCACCATATATTTT. Combining the CDR3 with reference TRBV5-6 and TRBJ1-3 gives the whole variable domain DAGVTQSPTHLIKTRGQQVTLRCSPKSGHDTVSWYQQALGQGPQFIFQYYEEEERQRGNFPDRFSGHQFPNYSSELNVNALLLGDSALYLCASSYTGGATIYFGEGSWLTVV.